This T cell receptor (beta chain) was captured in a study of cytotoxic CD8 clonotypes in ibrutinib-treated CLL. The overall study: The response samples were taken once patients had been treated for a median of roughly 12 months, range 6 to 36.

The CDR3 totals 15 residues. V dropped 3 bases and J dropped 1 base, with 7 bases sitting between them. Looked up from germline, CDR1 is SGHTA and CDR2 is FQGNSA. TCRdb keeps only in-frame clones here, not all; method: immunoSEQ multiplex PCR. The table has about 300,000 clones, around 69% seen once. Sequencing used PBMCs, obtained at disease progression, from a patient treated with ibrutinib. The chain has TRBV7-2 and TRBJ2-6; D is unresolved. The receptor comes from a human donor with chronic lymphocytic leukemia. In DNA form, the CDR3 reads TGTGCCAGCAGCTTTGAAGCATCTGGGGCCAACGTCCTGACTTTC. Its translation is CASSFEASGANVLTF.